This TCR beta chain was identified in a study of beta chain features in type 1 diabetes. Study-wide results and caveats: Significant though moderate, a shortening of TCRB CDR3s appeared in all four CD4+ subsets of Type 1 diabetes patients. Fewer junction insertions and more nucleotide deletions appeared in type 1 diabetes patients. Among patients, naive, central memory and Treg TCRB repertoires appeared more similar than among healthy donors. A PCR bias possibly favoring shorter templates would apply equally to patients and controls.

This clone was picked up a small number of times. Its target is unknown. Trimming cost V 6 bases and J 9 bases, with 15 bases left between them. The CDR3 spans 12 residues. Germline-derived CDR1 and CDR2 are MNHNY and SVGAGI (reference sequence). Expressed TCRB transcripts were sequenced, since all the RNA that had been isolated was reverse transcribed. The repertoire was sequenced with immunoSEQ multiplex PCR; TCRdb's copy has only in-frame clones and lacks some. The sample contains about 660,000 clones, roughly an eighth of which appear only once. The sequencing sample was made of naive CD4+ T cells from blood. The receptor was isolated from a man in his late teens or twenties with type 1 diabetes. The chain is built from TRBV6-6 and TRBJ2-7; D gene uncertain. As DNA, the CDR3 is TGTGCCAGCAGCCGTCCGCTCTTGGGGCAGTACTTC. It yields the protein CASSRPLLGQYF.